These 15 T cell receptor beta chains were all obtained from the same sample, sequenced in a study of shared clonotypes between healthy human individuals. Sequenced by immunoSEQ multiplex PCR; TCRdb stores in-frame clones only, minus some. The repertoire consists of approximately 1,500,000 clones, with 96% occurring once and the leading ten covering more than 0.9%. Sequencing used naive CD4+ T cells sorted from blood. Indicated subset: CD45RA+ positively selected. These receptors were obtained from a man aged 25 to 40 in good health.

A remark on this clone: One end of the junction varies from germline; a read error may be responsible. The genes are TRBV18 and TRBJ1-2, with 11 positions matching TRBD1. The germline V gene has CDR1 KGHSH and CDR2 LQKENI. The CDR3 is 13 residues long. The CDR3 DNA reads TGTGCCAGCTCACCAATGGGACAGGGGGAAAAACGCTTC. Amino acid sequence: CASSPMGQGEKRF.

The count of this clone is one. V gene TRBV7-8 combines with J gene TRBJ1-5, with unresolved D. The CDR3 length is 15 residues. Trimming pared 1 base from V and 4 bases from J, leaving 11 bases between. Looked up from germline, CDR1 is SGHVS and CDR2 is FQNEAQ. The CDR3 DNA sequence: TGTGCCAGCAGCTTAGGGGAAGGGTGGAATCAGCCCCAGCATTTT. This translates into CASSLGEGWNQPQHF. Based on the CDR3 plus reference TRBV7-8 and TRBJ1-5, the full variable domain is GAGVSQSPRYKVAKRGQDVALRCDPISGHVSLFWYQQALGQGPEFLTYFQNEAQLDKSGLPSDRFFAERPEGSVSTLKIQRTQQEDSAVYLCASSLGEGWNQPQHFGDGTRLSIL.

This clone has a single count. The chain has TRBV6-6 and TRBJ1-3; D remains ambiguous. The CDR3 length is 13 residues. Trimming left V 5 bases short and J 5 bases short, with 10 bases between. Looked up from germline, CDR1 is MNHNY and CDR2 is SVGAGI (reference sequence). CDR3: CASSPGGRNTIYF. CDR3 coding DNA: TGTGCCAGCAGTCCGGGTGGGCGAAACACCATATATTTT.

DNA of the CDR3: TGTGCCAGCAGTGAAGCTAGGGTAAGGTACGAGCAGTACTTC. This sequence encodes CASSEARVRYEQYF. This chain connects TRBV6-1 to TRBJ2-7; no clear D gene. This CDR3 has 14 residues. Deletions cut 0 bases from V and 4 bases from J, with 10 bases between. Germline CDR1 and CDR2: MNHNS and SASEGT.

CDR3: CASSIRTGTYNEQFF. As DNA, the CDR3 is TGTGCCAGTAGTATAAGGACAGGGACATACAATGAGCAGTTCTTC. J is TRBJ2-1 and V is TRBV19, with 8 bases identical to TRBD1. This CDR3 is 15 amino acids long. V dropped 2 bases and J dropped 4; count of bases not matched to a gene: 4. The germline gives CDR1 LNHDA, CDR2 SQIVND (reference sequence). Drawing the rest from reference TRBV19 and TRBJ2-1, the complete variable domain is DGGITQSPKYLFRKEGQNVTLSCEQNLNHDAMYWYRQDPGQGLRLIYYSQIVNDFQKGDIAEGYSVSREKKESFPLTVTSAQKNPTAFYLCASSIRTGTYNEQFFGPGTRLTVL.

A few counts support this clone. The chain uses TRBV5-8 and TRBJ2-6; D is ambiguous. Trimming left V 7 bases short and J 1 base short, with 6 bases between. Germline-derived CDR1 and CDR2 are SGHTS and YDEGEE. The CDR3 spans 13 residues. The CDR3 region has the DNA TGTGCCAGCCTGAAATCTGGGGCCAACGTCCTGACTTTC. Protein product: CASLKSGANVLTF.

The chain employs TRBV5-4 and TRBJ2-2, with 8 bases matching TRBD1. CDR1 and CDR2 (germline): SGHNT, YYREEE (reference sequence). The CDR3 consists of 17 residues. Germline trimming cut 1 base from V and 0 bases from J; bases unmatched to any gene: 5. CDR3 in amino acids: CASSLSRGQANTGELFF. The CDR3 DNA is TGTGCCAGCAGCTTGTCCCGGGGACAGGCGAACACCGGGGAGCTGTTTTTT.

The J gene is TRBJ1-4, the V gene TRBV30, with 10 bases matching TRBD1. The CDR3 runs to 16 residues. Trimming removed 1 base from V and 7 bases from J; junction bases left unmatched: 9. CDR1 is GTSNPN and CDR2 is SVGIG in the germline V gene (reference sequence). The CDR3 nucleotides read TGTGCCTGGAGTGGCGGAAGGACAGGGGGTTTTGAAAAACTGTTTTTT. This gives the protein CAWSGGRTGGFEKLFF.

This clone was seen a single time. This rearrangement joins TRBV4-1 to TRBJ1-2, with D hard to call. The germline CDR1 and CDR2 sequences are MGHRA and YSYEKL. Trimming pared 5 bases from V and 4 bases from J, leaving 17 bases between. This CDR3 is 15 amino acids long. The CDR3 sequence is CASSTTLRKTYGYTF. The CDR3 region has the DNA TGCGCCAGCAGCACTACTCTCCGAAAGACCTATGGCTACACCTTC.

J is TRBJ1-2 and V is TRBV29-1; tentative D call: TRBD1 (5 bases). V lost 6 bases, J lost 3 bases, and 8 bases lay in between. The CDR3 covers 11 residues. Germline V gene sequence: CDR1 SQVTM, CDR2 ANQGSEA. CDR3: CSVMTDYGYTF. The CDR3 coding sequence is TGCAGCGTCATGACAGACTATGGCTACACCTTC.

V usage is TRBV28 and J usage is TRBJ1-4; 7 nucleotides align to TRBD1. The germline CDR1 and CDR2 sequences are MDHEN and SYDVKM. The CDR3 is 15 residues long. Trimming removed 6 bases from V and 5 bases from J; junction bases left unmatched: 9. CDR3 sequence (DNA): TGTGCCAGCAGAGAAACCGGGACAGTGAATGAAAAACTGTTTTTT. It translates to CASRETGTVNEKLFF. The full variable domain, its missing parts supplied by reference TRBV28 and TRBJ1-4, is DVKVTQSSRYLVKRTGEKVFLECVQDMDHENMFWYRQDPGLGLRLIYFSYDVKMKEKGDIPEGYSVSREKKERFSLILESASTNQTSMYLCASRETGTVNEKLFFGSGTQLSVL.

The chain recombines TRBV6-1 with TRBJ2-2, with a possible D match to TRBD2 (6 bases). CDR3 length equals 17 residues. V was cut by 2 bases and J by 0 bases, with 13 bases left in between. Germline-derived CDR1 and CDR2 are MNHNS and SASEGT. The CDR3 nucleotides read TGTGCCAGCAGTGAATCCGGCGGGACTTCGAACACCGGGGAGCTGTTTTTT. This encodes CASSESGGTSNTGELFF.

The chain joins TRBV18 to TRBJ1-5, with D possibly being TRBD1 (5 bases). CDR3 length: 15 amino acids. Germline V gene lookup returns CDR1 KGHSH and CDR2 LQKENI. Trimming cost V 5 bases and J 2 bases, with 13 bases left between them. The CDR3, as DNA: TGTGCCAGCTCATTACAGGTAGAGGGCAATCAGCCCCAGCATTTT. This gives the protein CASSLQVEGNQPQHF.

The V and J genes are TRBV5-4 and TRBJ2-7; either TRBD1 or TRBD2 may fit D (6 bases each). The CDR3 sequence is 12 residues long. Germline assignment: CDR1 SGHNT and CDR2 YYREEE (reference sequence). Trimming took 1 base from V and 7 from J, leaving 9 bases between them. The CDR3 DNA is TGTGCCAGCAGCTTGTTAGGGGGGGAGCAGTACTTC. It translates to CASSLLGGEQYF.

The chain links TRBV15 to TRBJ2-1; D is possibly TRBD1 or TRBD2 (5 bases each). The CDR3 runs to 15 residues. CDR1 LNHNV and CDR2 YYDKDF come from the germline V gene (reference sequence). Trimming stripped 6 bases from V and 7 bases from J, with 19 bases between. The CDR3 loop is CATRDGTEAGNEQFF. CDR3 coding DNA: TGTGCCACCAGGGATGGGACGGAGGCCGGGAATGAGCAGTTCTTC.